The entry below gives a single T cell receptor (beta chain) sequence along with its context. The record originates from a study of shared clonotypes between healthy human individuals. Trimming stripped 10 bases from V and 3 bases from J, with 12 bases between. Germline V lookup: CDR1 MDHEN, CDR2 SYDVKM. This CDR3 has 12 residues. Data came from immunoSEQ multiplex PCR; TCRdb stores just in-frame clones and leaves some out. The table shows 2,500,000 or so clones, with about 90% occurring only once. The TCR was taken from a man between 18 and 35 years old in good health. Some clones in this sample may be carry-over from other donors' samples. The sample consisted of naive CD4+ T cells from PBMCs. As to subset: CD45RA+ positively selected. The rearrangement links TRBV28 to TRBJ1-2; D unresolved. The CDR3 nucleotides read TGTGCCACCGGGTCCCTCTACTATGGCTACACCTTC. It specifies CATGSLYYGYTF.